What follows describes a single TCR beta chain. Data came from immunoSEQ multiplex PCR; TCRdb stores just in-frame clones and leaves some out. The sample consists of 120,000 to 150,000 clones, roughly 93% of them appearing once. This sample is part of a study of T cell responses to AZD1222 COVID-19 vaccine. This CDR3 comprises 14 residues. V dropped 0 bases and J dropped 10 bases, with 11 bases sitting between them. Germline V lookup: CDR1 SGDLS, CDR2 YYNGEE. The receptor was isolated from an adult who received the AZD1222 COVID-19 vaccine. The chain employs TRBV9 and TRBJ1-6, with D unclear. The starting material was peripheral blood, obtained 28 days after the second AZD1222 dose. The CDR3 DNA reads TGTGCCAGCAGCGTAGGACAAAGAGGATCACCCCTCCACTTT. It translates to CASSVGQRGSPLHF.